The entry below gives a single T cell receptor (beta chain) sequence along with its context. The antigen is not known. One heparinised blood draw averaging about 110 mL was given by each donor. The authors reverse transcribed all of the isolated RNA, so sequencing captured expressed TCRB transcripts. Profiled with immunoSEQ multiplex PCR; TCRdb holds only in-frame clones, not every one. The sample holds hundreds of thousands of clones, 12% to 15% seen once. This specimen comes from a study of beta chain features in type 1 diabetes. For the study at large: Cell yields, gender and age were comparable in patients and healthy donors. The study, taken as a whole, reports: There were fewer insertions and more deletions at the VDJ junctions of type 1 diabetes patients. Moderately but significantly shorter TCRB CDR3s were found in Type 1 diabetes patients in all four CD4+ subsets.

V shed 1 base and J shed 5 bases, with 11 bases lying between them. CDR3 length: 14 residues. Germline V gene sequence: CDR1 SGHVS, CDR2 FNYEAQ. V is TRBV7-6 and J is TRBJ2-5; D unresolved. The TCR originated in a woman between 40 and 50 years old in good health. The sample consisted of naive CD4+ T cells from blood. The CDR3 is CASSLEVLGETQYF. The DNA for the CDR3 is TGTGCCAGCAGCTTAGAAGTCCTCGGGGAGACCCAGTACTTC.